A single sample is the source of the 32 T cell receptor beta chains below, sequenced in a study of T cell repertoires in ileal Crohn's disease. Clones were read by immunoSEQ multiplex PCR, and TCRdb kept only the in-frame ones, dropping some. Altogether 30,000 or so clones are present, around 80% being singletons, with the ten largest covering around 5.6%. The sequenced sample was ileal tissue. These receptors all stem from an adult with Crohn's disease.

The V and J genes are TRBV9 and TRBJ1-4; no firm D call. This CDR3 contains 15 residues. Trimming cost V 0 bases and J 10 bases, with 16 bases left between them. Germline CDR1 reads SGDLS; CDR2 reads YYNGEE. The CDR3 DNA is TGTGCCAGCAGCGTAGACGGGGAGCGTCTGGGAAAACTGTTTTTT. Translated, it gives CASSVDGERLGKLFF. Complete variable domain (other parts from reference TRBV9 and TRBJ1-4): DSGVTQTPKHLITATGQRVTLRCSPRSGDLSVYWYQQSLDQGLQFLIQYYNGEERAKGNILERFSAQQFPDLHSELNLSSLELGDSALYFCASSVDGERLGKLFFGSGTQLSVL.

This clone appeared a few times. The V and J genes are TRBV29-1 and TRBJ1-1; no reliable D call. This CDR3 contains 13 residues. Trimming left V 5 bases short and J 5 bases short, with 15 bases between. Germline-derived CDR1 and CDR2 are SQVTM and ANQGSEA. The CDR3 spells CSVYYSRGTEAFF. The CDR3 coding sequence is TGCAGCGTTTACTACAGCCGAGGGACTGAAGCTTTCTTT. Combining the CDR3 with reference TRBV29-1 and TRBJ1-1 gives the whole variable domain SAVISQKPSRDICQRGTSLTIQCQVDSQVTMMFWYRQQPGQSLTLIATANQGSEATYESGFVIDKFPISRPNLTFSTLTVSNMSPEDSSIYLCSVYYSRGTEAFFGQGTRLTVV.

The chain employs TRBV7-8 and TRBJ1-1, with 9 nucleotides matching TRBD1. CDR3 length: 16 amino acids. Germline V gives CDR1 SGHVS, CDR2 FQNEAQ. The V segment lost 5 bases and the J segment 1 base; nucleotides outside the gene matches: 8. For the CDR3, the DNA is TGTGCCAGCAGCCGAGCCTGGACAGGGGAGAACACTGAAGCTTTCTTT. This codes for CASSRAWTGENTEAFF.

This chain links TRBV6-1 with TRBJ1-2, with D uncertain. The CDR3 contains 13 residues. V dropped 2 bases and J dropped 7 bases, with 11 bases sitting between them. Germline CDR1 MNHNS, CDR2 SASEGT. CDR3 coding DNA: TGTGCCAGCAGTGAAACCCTCACGGGTGGCTACACCTTC. The encoded protein is CASSETLTGGYTF.

This clone turned up a few times. The chain couples TRBV15 to TRBJ2-7, with D maybe TRBD2 (5 bases). CDR1 and CDR2 from the germline V gene are LNHNV and YYDKDF (reference sequence). V was trimmed by 0 bases and J by 3 bases, leaving 6 bases between them. The CDR3 is 13 amino acids. The CDR3 loop reads CATSRDRGYEQYF. The CDR3 region has the DNA TGTGCCACCAGCAGAGATCGGGGCTACGAGCAGTACTTC.

The chain uses TRBV9 and TRBJ1-4, with 9 bases identical to TRBD1. Germline CDR1 is SGDLS and CDR2 is YYNGEE. The junction had 6 bases not matched to a gene; V was cut back by 4 bases and J by 8 bases. The CDR3 is 14 residues long. The CDR3 region has the DNA TGTGCCAGCAGCCTCGGGACAGGGTGGGAAAAACTGTTTTTT. Residues: CASSLGTGWEKLFF.

The V and J genes are TRBV10-3 and TRBJ2-2; 12 nucleotides line up with TRBD2. Per the germline V gene, CDR1 is ENHRY and CDR2 is SYGVKD. This CDR3 region has 16 residues. With 6 bases clipped from V and 4 bases from J, the junction kept 6 bases outside the gene matches. The CDR3 DNA reads TGTGCCATCAGCTCTACTAGCGGGGGGTTCACCGGGGAGCTGTTTTTT. This sequence encodes CAISSTSGGFTGELFF.

The chain uses TRBV19 and TRBJ1-1; TRBD1 aligns across 9 bases. Germline V gene lookup returns CDR1 LNHDA and CDR2 SQIVND (reference sequence). The CDR3 length is 17 residues. V trimming: 3 bases; J trimming: 0 bases; junction bases outside the gene matches: 8. The CDR3 coding sequence is TGTGCCAGTAGTATCACAGGGGGCCACTTTCTGAACACTGAAGCTTTCTTT. This sequence encodes CASSITGGHFLNTEAFF.

V gene TRBV7-8 combines with J gene TRBJ2-7, with a tentative D call TRBD1 (6 bases). In germline, CDR1 is SGHVS, CDR2 FQNEAQ. V was shortened by 7 bases and J by 2 bases, with 18 bases between the two germline ends. The CDR3 totals 15 residues. The CDR3 protein is CASTLLGTRPYEQYF. In nucleotides, the CDR3 is TGTGCCAGCACCCTACTCGGGACACGTCCCTACGAGCAGTACTTC.

The V gene is TRBV11-2, the J gene TRBJ2-1; TRBD2 matches 8 bases. The CDR3 is 19 amino acids. Germline values: CDR1 SGHAT, CDR2 FQNNGV. V was pared by 1 base and J by 0 bases, with 11 bases of the junction left unmatched. CDR3 in amino acids: CASSLVRAGALGSYNEQFF. Written as DNA, the CDR3 is TGTGCCAGCAGCTTAGTCAGAGCGGGGGCCCTCGGCTCCTACAATGAGCAGTTCTTC.

The chain is built from TRBV7-9 and TRBJ2-3; 8 bases match TRBD2. Trimming at V came to 5 bases and at J to 2 bases, leaving 12 bases not matched to a gene. CDR3 length equals 17 residues. Germline V gene data show CDR1 as SEHNR and CDR2 as FQNEAQ (reference sequence). CDR3 residues: CASSPERGLGPTDTQYF. CDR3 in DNA: TGTGCCAGCAGCCCCGAGCGGGGGTTGGGACCCACAGATACGCAGTATTTT.

This clone turned up a few times. The gene calls are TRBV6-4 and TRBJ2-2; 7 nucleotides agree with TRBD1. Germline assignment: CDR1 MRHNA and CDR2 SNTAGT. The length of the CDR3 is 16 residues. Losses at the gene ends were 2 bases for V and 6 bases for J; bases not matched to a gene: 9. The CDR3 loop is CASSDTNRGAAGELFF. The DNA for the CDR3 is TGTGCCAGCAGTGACACTAACAGGGGCGCGGCCGGGGAGCTGTTTTTT.

This clone was seen just once. The chain combines TRBV7-9 with TRBJ2-1; TRBD2 agrees at 13 bases. CDR1 and CDR2 (germline): SEHNR, FQNEAQ (reference sequence). CDR3 length: 16 amino acids. V shed 5 bases and J 6 bases; nucleotides not matched to a gene: 7. CDR3 sequence: CASSPFGTSGVNEQFF. In DNA, the CDR3 is TGTGCCAGCAGCCCATTCGGGACTAGCGGGGTCAATGAGCAGTTCTTC. The full variable domain, in which reference TRBV7-9 and TRBJ2-1 provide the parts outside the CDR3, is DTGVSQNPRHKITKRGQNVTFRCDPISEHNRLYWYRQTLGQGPEFLTYFQNEAQLEKSRLLSDRFSAERPKGSFSTLEIQRTEQGDSAMYLCASSPFGTSGVNEQFFGPGTRLTVL.

By its share, this clone is medium-sized (0.01 to 0.1%). The chain carries TRBV4-3 and TRBJ1-6; no definite D call. Germline V CDR1 and CDR2: LGHNA, YSLEER. V was shortened by 4 bases and J by 10 bases, with 17 bases between the two germline ends. The CDR3 consists of 15 residues. CDR3 in amino acids: CASSLNRELTSPLHF. DNA for the CDR3: TGCGCCAGCAGCCTTAACCGGGAGCTAACATCACCCCTCCACTTT.

This chain joins TRBV13 and TRBJ2-6; D uncertain. V lost 6 bases, J lost 3 bases, and 6 bases lay in between. The CDR3 runs 13 residues. The germline CDR1 and CDR2 sequences are PRHDT and FYEKMQ (reference sequence). DNA of the CDR3: TGTGCCAGCAGTTCTTATGGGGCCAACGTCCTGACTTTC. Its protein is CASSSYGANVLTF.

The chain uses TRBV5-1 and TRBJ2-7; 7 bases align to TRBD1. The germline gives CDR1 SGHRS, CDR2 YFSETQ. The CDR3 totals 14 residues. V was clipped by 2 bases and J by 5 bases; unmatched bases: 7. The CDR3 nucleotides are TGCGCCAGCAGCTTACAGGGACAGACCAACGAGCAGTACTTC. Its protein is CASSLQGQTNEQYF.

V gene TRBV7-2 combines with J gene TRBJ1-2; perhaps TRBD1 as D (6 bases). Germline assignment: CDR1 SGHTA and CDR2 FQGNSA. Trimming pared 6 bases from V and 4 bases from J, leaving 18 bases between. The CDR3 contains 15 residues. The CDR3 DNA is TGTGCCAGCAGAAGCGATCCAGGGGTCCTCTATGGCTACACCTTC. Amino acids: CASRSDPGVLYGYTF.

This rearrangement joins TRBV2 to TRBJ1-3; no definite D call. Per the germline V gene, CDR1 is SNHLY and CDR2 is FYNNEI. The CDR3 has 13 residues. The V end was cut by 8 bases, the J end by 5 bases, with 13 bases between. CDR3 bases: TGTGCCAGCCAAGATCGGGTTAGAAACACCATATATTTT. This gives the protein CASQDRVRNTIYF.

The rearrangement uses TRBV19 and TRBJ2-7, with 8 bases aligning to TRBD1. Trimming took 3 bases from V and 2 from J; bases not matched to a gene: 6. CDR1 and CDR2 (germline): LNHDA, SQIVND (reference sequence). This CDR3 has 15 residues. The CDR3 DNA is TGTGCCAGTAGTATCTCGGGACAGGCAACCTACGAGCAGTACTTC. Residues: CASSISGQATYEQYF.

The chain is built from TRBV2 and TRBJ1-1; D gene unclear. V gave up 4 bases and J gave up 1 base, with 7 bases separating them. CDR3 length: 13 amino acids. CDR1 SNHLY and CDR2 FYNNEI come from the germline V gene. The DNA of the CDR3 is TGTGCCAGCAGTGCACAGAGGAACACTGAAGCTTTCTTT. Amino acids: CASSAQRNTEAFF. The variable domain in full, with the rest retrieved from reference TRBV2 and TRBJ1-1, is EPEVTQTPSHQVTQMGQEVILRCVPISNHLYFYWYRQILGQKVEFLVSFYNNEISEKSEIFDDQFSVERPDGSNFTLKIRSTKLEDSAMYFCASSAQRNTEAFFGQGTRLTVV.

The CDR3 DNA follows: TGTGCCAGCAGTGAACAGTTTACTAACTATGGCTACACCTTC. Translating it yields CASSEQFTNYGYTF. This sequence joins TRBV2 and TRBJ1-2; no definite D call. This CDR3 has 14 amino acids. The V end was cut by 2 bases, the J end by 0 bases, with 7 bases between. Germline values: CDR1 SNHLY, CDR2 FYNNEI.

This chain joins TRBV7-6 and TRBJ2-2; no definite D call. V lost 2 bases and J 0 bases, leaving 13 bases between the germline ends. The germline V gene encodes CDR1 SGHVS and CDR2 FNYEAQ. CDR3 length: 17 amino acids. For the CDR3, the DNA is TGTGCCAGCAGCTTATCGCCCTCAGGCTCGAACACCGGGGAGCTGTTTTTT. Protein product: CASSLSPSGSNTGELFF.

V gene TRBV19 combines with J gene TRBJ1-5; 7 bases are a match to TRBD1. This CDR3 is built from 14 residues. The germline gives CDR1 LNHDA, CDR2 SQIVND (reference sequence). The V gene end was trimmed by 5 bases and the J gene end by 7 bases; junction bases not matched to a gene: 8. In nucleotides, the CDR3 is TGTGCCAGTAGTCCGGCAGGGGGTACCCAGCCCCAGCATTTT. This gives the protein CASSPAGGTQPQHF.

This chain connects TRBV29-1 to TRBJ1-2; TRBD1 agrees at 8 bases. V lost 3 bases to trimming and J lost 3 bases; unmatched junction nucleotides: 6. The germline V gene encodes CDR1 SQVTM and CDR2 ANQGSEA. The CDR3 has 14 amino acids. The CDR3 here is CSVDGAGGDYGYTF. For the CDR3, the DNA is TGCAGCGTTGATGGGGCAGGGGGCGACTATGGCTACACCTTC.

The V call is TRBV5-1, the J call TRBJ2-6, with 9 bases lining up with TRBD1. The V gene end was trimmed by 4 bases and the J gene end by 1 base; junction bases not matched to a gene: 9. Germline V gene sequence: CDR1 SGHRS, CDR2 YFSETQ. This CDR3 has 18 amino acids. CDR3 region: CASSPGQGSPSGANVLTF. The CDR3 region has the DNA TGCGCCAGCAGCCCCGGACAGGGGTCTCCTTCTGGGGCCAACGTCCTGACTTTC.

This clone was counted only a few times. The rearrangement uses TRBV30 and TRBJ2-5; 9 nucleotides match TRBD2. The length of the CDR3 is 14 residues. The trim removed 4 bases at V and 5 bases at J, leaving 8 bases unmatched. Germline V CDR1 and CDR2: GTSNPN, SVGIG (reference sequence). CDR3 loop: CAWMLKGLAETQYF. In DNA, the CDR3 is TGTGCCTGGATGTTAAAGGGACTAGCTGAGACCCAGTACTTC.

This chain connects TRBV6-1 to TRBJ2-1, with 7 bases matching TRBD2. V was pared by 7 bases and J by 0 bases, with 3 bases of the junction left unmatched. Germline loops: CDR1 MNHNS, CDR2 SASEGT. The CDR3 is 14 amino acids. The CDR3 sequence is CASNQRGSYNEQFF. In nucleotides, the CDR3 is TGTGCCAGCAATCAGCGGGGCTCCTACAATGAGCAGTTCTTC.

This sequence joins TRBV7-2 and TRBJ2-2; TRBD2 might be the D (7 bases). V shed 0 bases and J shed 6 bases, with 8 bases lying between them. The CDR3 runs to 14 residues. Germline V gene sequence: CDR1 SGHTA, CDR2 FQGNSA. As DNA, the CDR3 is TGTGCCAGCAGCTTAGCGGGGGGGCCCGGGGAGCTGTTTTTT. Its protein is CASSLAGGPGELFF. The full variable domain, completed using reference TRBV7-2 and TRBJ2-2, is GAGVSQSPSNKVTEKGKDVELRCDPISGHTALYWYRQSLGQGLEFLIYFQGNSAPDKSGLPSDRFSAERTGGSVSTLTIQRTQQEDSAVYLCASSLAGGPGELFFGEGSRLTVL.

This chain uses TRBV7-2 with TRBJ1-2; D is uncertain. The V gene lost 1 base and the J gene lost 5 bases, with 8 bases spanning the gap. The germline gives CDR1 SGHTA, CDR2 FQGNSA. The CDR3 sequence is 13 residues long. CDR3 sequence (DNA): TGTGCCAGCAGCTTAGATACAGATTATGGCTACACCTTC. Encoded protein: CASSLDTDYGYTF.

CDR3 nucleotide sequence: TGTGCCAGCAGCAAGACAGGGGCTGAAGCTTTCTTT. Its translation is CASSKTGAEAFF. The rearrangement links TRBV7-9 to TRBJ1-1; 8 nucleotides line up with TRBD1. J gave up 6 bases and V 5 bases, and 2 bases lay outside the gene matches. Germline V gene lookup returns CDR1 SEHNR and CDR2 FQNEAQ (reference sequence). The CDR3 has 12 residues.

The V and J genes are TRBV10-3 and TRBJ2-1, with TRBD2 matching over 13 bases. CDR1 and CDR2 from the germline V gene are ENHRY and SYGVKD. The CDR3 runs 14 residues. CDR3 residues: CATLGTSGVNEQFF. In DNA form, the CDR3 reads TGTGCTACTTTGGGGACTAGCGGGGTCAATGAGCAGTTCTTC.

The table lists this clone with a count of one. The rearrangement uses TRBV4-2 and TRBJ2-7, with 11 bases identical to TRBD2. V lost 5 bases, J lost 2 bases, and 11 bases stayed unmatched. The germline V gene has CDR1 LGHNA and CDR2 YNFKEQ. The CDR3 is 17 residues long. The CDR3 sequence: CASSSSGGAGRTYEQYF. CDR3 coding DNA: TGTGCCAGCAGCAGTAGCGGGGGGGCCGGTAGAACCTACGAGCAGTACTTC.